This T cell receptor (beta chain) was obtained from a study of cytomegalovirus exposure and HLA in healthy donors. CDR1 and CDR2 (germline): MNHNS, SASEGT. The CDR3 has 15 residues. J was trimmed by 5 bases and V by 6 bases; bases with no gene match: 6. PCR used 60 Vbeta primers and 13 Jbeta primers. The protocol was immunoSEQ multiplex PCR, while the TCRdb copy is restricted to in-frame clones and leaves out a portion. Among about 200,000 clones listed, approximately 79% were seen once. General study points: In a later analysis, the majority of CMV-associated beta chains seemingly showed HLA restriction. Productive rates of about 87% or about 30% were seen for most TCR beta V segments in an earlier analysis. Investigators reported about 160 TCR beta chains as tied to cytomegalovirus. V- and J-gene trimming of TCR beta was linked (in a later analysis) to a missense DCLRE1C variant.

A remark on this clone: As yet, its antigen is unknown.

The sequenced material came from PBMCs. The genes are TRBV6-1 and TRBJ2-3; TRBD2 aligns across 12 bases. This clonotype was obtained from a man aged 18 to 29 in good health and CMV-seronegative. The CDR3 nucleotides are TGTGCCAGCAGCCGACTAGCGGGGGTCCGAGATACGCAGTATTTT. Translated: CASSRLAGVRDTQYF.